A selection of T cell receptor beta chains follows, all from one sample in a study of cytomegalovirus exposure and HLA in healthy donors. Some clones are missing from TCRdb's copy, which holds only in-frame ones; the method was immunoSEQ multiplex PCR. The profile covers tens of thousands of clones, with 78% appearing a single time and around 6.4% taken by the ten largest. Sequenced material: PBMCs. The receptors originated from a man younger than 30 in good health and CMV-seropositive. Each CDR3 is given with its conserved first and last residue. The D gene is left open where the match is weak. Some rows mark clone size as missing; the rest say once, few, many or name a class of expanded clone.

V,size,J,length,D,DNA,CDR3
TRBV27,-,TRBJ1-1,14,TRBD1,TGTGCCAGCAGGGGGACAGCCACTTACACTGAAGCTTTCTTT,CASRGTATYTEAFF
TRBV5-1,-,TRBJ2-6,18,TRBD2,TGCGCCAGCAGCTTGGTCGGCGGGAGAGGGCCTGGGGCCAACGTCCTGACTTTC,CASSLVGGRGPGANVLTF
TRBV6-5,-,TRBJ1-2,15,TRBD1,TGTGCCAGCAGTTCCGGGACAGGGCGCGGCTATGGCTACACCTTC,CASSSGTGRGYGYTF
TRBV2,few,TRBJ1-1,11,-,TGTGCCAGCAATGTTGAGGAGGAAGCTTTCTTT,CASNVEEEAFF
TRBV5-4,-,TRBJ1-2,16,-,TGTGCCAGCAGCTTGTGGGGGGTACAGGCGACCTATGGCTACACCTTC,CASSLWGVQATYGYTF
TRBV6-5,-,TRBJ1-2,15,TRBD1,TGTGCCAGCAGTTACTCAGGGGGCGTGGGGTATGGCTACACCTTC,CASSYSGGVGYGYTF
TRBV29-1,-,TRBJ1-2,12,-,TGCAGCGTTGGTGGCAGGGTTACTGGCTACACCTTC,CSVGGRVTGYTF
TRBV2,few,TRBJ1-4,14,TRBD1,TGTGCCAGCGGTATGGGACAGGGTAATGAAAAACTGTTTTTT,CASGMGQGNEKLFF
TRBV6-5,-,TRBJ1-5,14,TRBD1,TGTGCCAGCAGGGACAGGGGAGACTATCAGCCCCAGCATTTT,CASRDRGDYQPQHF
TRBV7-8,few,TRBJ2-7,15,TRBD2,TGTGCCAGCAGCTTAGGGGTGGGGGAGGGCTACGAGCAGTACTTC,CASSLGVGEGYEQYF
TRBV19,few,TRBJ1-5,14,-,TGTGCCAGTAGTATAAGTAGTGGCAATCAGCCCCAGCATTTT,CASSISSGNQPQHF
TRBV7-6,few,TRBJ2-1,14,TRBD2,TGTGCCAGCAGCTTTAGCGGGAGGGCCCATGAGCAGTTCTTC,CASSFSGRAHEQFF
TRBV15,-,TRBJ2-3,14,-,TGTGCCACCAGTCGGATAAGCGGCACAGATACGCAGTATTTT,CATSRISGTDTQYF
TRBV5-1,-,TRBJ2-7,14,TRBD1,TGCGCCAGCACCTGGACAGGTATGCAGGACGAGCAGTACTTC,CASTWTGMQDEQYF
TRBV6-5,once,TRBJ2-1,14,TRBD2,TGTGCCAGCACCCTGAGCGGGAGGGACAATGAGCAGTTCTTC,CASTLSGRDNEQFF
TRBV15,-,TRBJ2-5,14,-,TGTGCCACCAGCAGAGATGGCCTAGGAGAGACCCAGTACTTC,CATSRDGLGETQYF
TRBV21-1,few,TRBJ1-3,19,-,TGTGCCAGCAGCAAACGGGAAACGGGTCGGGGGGTGGGGGGAAACACCATATATTTT,CASSKRETGRGVGGNTIYF